The next 31 T cell receptor beta chains were all read from a single sample in a study of T cells after yellow fever vaccination. TCRdb ran MiXCR on the 5' RACE reads and lists one entry per CDR3 protein. The sample has around 500,000 distinct CDR3 sequences; 21% are singletons. The sequencing used PBMCs, collected about 21 days after the first yellow fever vaccination. Source of these receptors: a man aged 18 to 35 who received the YFV17D yellow fever vaccine.

V and J are TRBV18 and TRBJ1-4; the match to TRBD1 covers 7 bases. V was pared by 3 bases and J by 1 base, with 8 bases of the junction left unmatched. This CDR3 spans 17 amino acids. Germline V CDR1 and CDR2: KGHSH, LQKENI. CDR3 DNA: TGTGCCAGCTCACCCGGGACAGCCTCCTTAACTAATGAAAAACTGTTTTTT. Translated: CASSPGTASLTNEKLFF.

This chain joins TRBV7-8 and TRBJ2-7, with D possibly being TRBD2 (5 bases). V lost 5 bases, J lost 3 bases, and 11 bases lay in between. Germline V gene data show CDR1 as SGHVS and CDR2 as FQNEAQ. The CDR3 loop spans 13 amino acids. The CDR3 DNA reads TGTGCCAGCAGCCGGGGTCCAGACTACGAGCAGTACGTC. This encodes CASSRGPDYEQYV.

The gene calls are TRBV7-2 and TRBJ1-2; 10 bases align to TRBD1. Per germline, CDR1 SGHTA and CDR2 FQGNSA. This CDR3 is 14 amino acids long. The trim removed 5 bases at V and 4 bases at J, leaving 4 bases unmatched. The CDR3 coding sequence is TGTGCCAGCAGCCTCGACAGGGGGCTCTATGGCTACACCTTC. This codes for CASSLDRGLYGYTF.

This clonotype has more than one count but fewer than ten. CDR3 DNA sequence: TGTGCCAGCAGCTTGGTAGCGGGGGGGTCGGAGACCCAGTACTTC. Translating it yields CASSLVAGGSETQYF. The V and J genes are TRBV5-6 and TRBJ2-5; TRBD2 aligns across 11 bases. CDR3 length: 15 amino acids. Looked up from germline, CDR1 is SGHDT and CDR2 is YYEEEE. V lost 0 bases, J lost 5 bases, and 3 bases stayed unmatched. The full variable domain, in which reference TRBV5-6 and TRBJ2-5 provide the parts outside the CDR3, is DAGVTQSPTHLIKTRGQQVTLRCSPKSGHDTVSWYQQALGQGPQFIFQYYEEEERQRGNFPDRFSGHQFPNYSSELNVNALLLGDSALYLCASSLVAGGSETQYFGPGTRLLVL.

The chain combines TRBV20-1 with TRBJ1-2, with 9 bases that match TRBD1. Looked up from germline, CDR1 is DFQATT and CDR2 is SNEGSKA (reference sequence). Trimming cost V 1 base and J 7 bases; bases outside gene matches: 7. The CDR3 spans 14 residues. The CDR3 bases are TGCAGTGCTAGAGCGACAGGGGGTCGGGTTGGCTACACCTTC. As protein: CSARATGGRVGYTF.

The chain has TRBV11-1 and TRBJ1-1; TRBD1 might be the D (6 bases). Germline loops: CDR1 SGHAT, CDR2 FQDESV (reference sequence). The V gene lost 4 bases and the J gene lost 1 base, with 22 bases spanning the gap. This CDR3 region has 18 residues. The CDR3 spells CASSSTPGGSGENTEAFF. The CDR3 DNA sequence: TGTGCCAGCAGCTCCACCCCCGGGGGGTCAGGGGAGAACACTGAAGCTTTCTTT.

The chain couples TRBV27 to TRBJ2-2; D perhaps matches TRBD2 (5 bases). Between the trimmed V and J ends, which lost 2 bases and 6 bases, there was a span of 10 bases. This CDR3 has 14 amino acids. The germline V gene has CDR1 MNHEY and CDR2 SMNVEV (reference sequence). The CDR3 sequence: CASSLIPGSGELFF. For the CDR3, the DNA is TGTGCCAGCAGTTTAATACCGGGATCCGGGGAGCTGTTTTTT.

The chain combines TRBV2 with TRBJ1-2, with D possibly TRBD1 on 5 matching bases. Trimming pared 7 bases from V and 5 bases from J, leaving 11 bases between. The CDR3 length is 12 residues. The V gene's germline CDR1 is SNHLY and CDR2 FYNNEI. Here the CDR3 DNA reads TGTGCCAGCATTAGGGACTCTTATGGCTACACCTTC. Amino acid sequence: CASIRDSYGYTF.

The chain joins TRBV4-1 to TRBJ2-7; 7 nucleotides match TRBD1. CDR3 length: 17 amino acids. The germline V gene encodes CDR1 MGHRA and CDR2 YSYEKL. V lost 4 bases and J lost 4; bases outside the gene matches: 16. This chain's CDR3 is CASSPSRAGTDSYEQYF. CDR3 DNA: TGCGCCAGCAGCCCCTCTCGGGCCGGGACAGATTCTTACGAGCAGTACTTC.

This clonotype was recorded a few times. The J gene is TRBJ1-1, the V gene TRBV5-4; D not resolved. Trimming took off 4 bases at V and 3 bases at J, with 13 bases between the two ends. There are 14 residues in the CDR3. Germline values: CDR1 SGHNT, CDR2 YYREEE (reference sequence). CDR3 in amino acids: CASSHPTVHTEAFF. CDR3 nucleotides: TGTGCCAGCAGCCATCCGACGGTCCACACTGAAGCTTTCTTT. Supplemented by reference TRBV5-4 and TRBJ1-1, the full variable domain reads ETGVTQSPTHLIKTRGQQVTLRCSSQSGHNTVSWYQQALGQGPQFIFQYYREEENGRGNFPPRFSGLQFPNYSSELNVNALELDDSALYLCASSHPTVHTEAFFGQGTRLTVV.

This clonotype turned up a few times. J is TRBJ2-2 and V is TRBV5-6, with TRBD1 as a possible D gene (6 bases). Trimming removed 0 bases at V and 4 bases at J, with 10 bases between. Germline CDR1 is SGHDT and CDR2 is YYEEEE. This CDR3 region has 15 residues. The CDR3 DNA sequence: TGTGCCAGCAGCTTGGGGCAGGGGACCACCGGGGAGCTGTTTTTT. It is translated as CASSLGQGTTGELFF. The full variable domain, its missing parts supplied by reference TRBV5-6 and TRBJ2-2, is DAGVTQSPTHLIKTRGQQVTLRCSPKSGHDTVSWYQQALGQGPQFIFQYYEEEERQRGNFPDRFSGHQFPNYSSELNVNALLLGDSALYLCASSLGQGTTGELFFGEGSRLTVL.

The chain joins TRBV3-1 to TRBJ2-7; D is unclear. Trimming removed 1 base from V and 3 bases from J, with 4 bases in between. This CDR3 spans 12 amino acids. Per germline, CDR1 LGHDT and CDR2 YNNKEL (reference sequence). As DNA, the CDR3 is TGTGCCAGCAGCCAAGTGAACTACGAGCAGTACTTC. Its protein product is CASSQVNYEQYF.

This clonotype was detected a few times. The V gene is TRBV12-3 or TRBV12-4, the J gene TRBJ2-7, with a possible D match to TRBD2 (5 bases). The CDR3 sequence is 14 residues long. V was pared by 2 bases and J by 5 bases, with 13 bases between. The CDR3 sequence: CASSLFLGRNEQYF. The CDR3 nucleotides read TGTGCCAGCAGTTTATTTCTAGGGAGAAACGAGCAGTACTTC.

This chain links TRBV28 with TRBJ1-3; D uncertain. In germline, CDR1 is MDHEN, CDR2 SYDVKM. V was cut by 8 bases and J by 0 bases, with 14 bases left in between. This CDR3 has 15 amino acids. The CDR3 DNA sequence: TGTGCCAGCGGCGAGGATCTCTACTCTGGAAACACCATATATTTT. Protein product: CASGEDLYSGNTIYF.

This clonotype has just a few counts. V usage is TRBV9 and J usage is TRBJ2-7; maybe TRBD1 (6 bases). V shed 3 bases and J shed 6 bases, with 16 bases lying between them. CDR1 and CDR2 (germline): SGDLS, YYNGEE. This CDR3 comprises 14 residues. As DNA, the CDR3 is TGTGCCAGCAGCGGAGGGGGTCGGTTAGCCGAGCAGTACTTC. Its protein product is CASSGGGRLAEQYF. Using reference TRBV9 and TRBJ2-7 for the parts outside the CDR3, the full variable domain is DSGVTQTPKHLITATGQRVTLRCSPRSGDLSVYWYQQSLDQGLQFLIQYYNGEERAKGNILERFSAQQFPDLHSELNLSSLELGDSALYFCASSGGGRLAEQYFGPGTRLTVT.

The genes are TRBV29-1 and TRBJ2-2, with D possibly TRBD1 on 6 matching bases. The germline gives CDR1 SQVTM, CDR2 ANQGSEA. The CDR3 has 16 residues. The V gene lost 2 bases and the J gene lost 1 base, with 14 bases spanning the gap. CDR3 nucleotides: TGCAGCGTTGAATCGGCAGGGACAAGGAACACCGGGGAGCTGTTTTTT. Protein product: CSVESAGTRNTGELFF.

In this sample, this clonotype turned up a few times. The J gene is TRBJ1-6, the V gene TRBV9; 8 bases map to TRBD1. CDR3 length: 13 residues. Germline V gene lookup returns CDR1 SGDLS and CDR2 YYNGEE. With V trimmed by 4 bases and J by 8 bases, 2 bases remained unmatched. CDR3: CASSHRGDSPLHF. CDR3 sequence (DNA): TGTGCCAGCAGCCACAGGGGGGATTCACCCCTCCACTTT.

The sample holds a few counts of this clonotype. The V gene is TRBV7-9, the J gene TRBJ2-3; D ambiguous. V was clipped by 5 bases and J by 6 bases, with 12 bases between them. This CDR3 is built from 13 residues. CDR1 is SEHNR and CDR2 is FQNEAQ in the germline V gene (reference sequence). The CDR3: CASSGPSGDTQYF. CDR3 DNA sequence: TGTGCCAGCAGCGGACCTTCTGGGGATACGCAGTATTTT.

This sequence joins TRBV24-1 and TRBJ2-3; TRBD1 agrees at 7 bases. Germline V lookup: CDR1 KGHDR, CDR2 SFDVKD. The CDR3 consists of 14 residues. Losses at the gene ends were 4 bases for V and 9 bases for J; bases not matched to a gene: 9. The CDR3 coding sequence is TGTGCCACCAGTGACAACTACGACAGGGTAACGCAGTATTTT. Translation: CATSDNYDRVTQYF.

There are a few counts of this clonotype. This sequence joins TRBV19 and TRBJ1-2, with a tentative D call TRBD1 (5 bases). In germline, CDR1 is LNHDA, CDR2 SQIVND (reference sequence). V was shortened by 7 bases and J by 4 bases, with 22 bases between the two germline ends. The CDR3 contains 16 residues. This CDR3 reads CASTPTGPKGIYGYTF. The CDR3 nucleotides are TGTGCCAGTACCCCTACGGGGCCGAAAGGGATCTATGGCTACACCTTC.

This clonotype was counted only a few times. The chain employs TRBV27 and TRBJ1-6, with 7 bases that match TRBD1. The V gene's germline CDR1 is MNHEY and CDR2 SMNVEV (reference sequence). This CDR3 is built from 13 residues. The V segment lost 9 bases and the J segment 8 bases; nucleotides outside the gene matches: 7. CDR3 sequence (DNA): TGTGCCAGTCAACAGGGGATTCATTCACCCCTCCACTTT. This translates into CASQQGIHSPLHF.

The chain has TRBV2 and TRBJ2-6; D is ambiguous. V was shortened by 5 bases and J by 0 bases, with 8 bases between the two germline ends. Germline V gene lookup returns CDR1 SNHLY and CDR2 FYNNEI. The CDR3 is 15 residues long. The CDR3 sequence: CASSRVSSGANVLTF. Written as DNA, the CDR3 is TGTGCCAGCAGTCGGGTGAGCTCTGGGGCCAACGTCCTGACTTTC.

In DNA form, the CDR3 reads TGTGCCAGCAGACCCGGACAGGGCAGAGAGCAGTACGTC. Protein: CASRPGQGREQYV. V usage is TRBV7-9 and J usage is TRBJ2-7, with 8 nucleotides matching TRBD1. The CDR3 loop spans 13 amino acids. The V and J ends lost 6 bases and 7 bases, in that order; junction bases with no gene match: 8. Germline V gene sequence: CDR1 SEHNR, CDR2 FQNEAQ (reference sequence).

The CDR3: CATSRVDGGELFF. DNA for the CDR3: TGTGCCACCAGCAGAGTCGACGGAGGGGAGCTGTTTTTT. This sequence joins TRBV15 and TRBJ2-2; no reliable D call. The V gene's germline CDR1 is LNHNV and CDR2 YYDKDF (reference sequence). The CDR3 has 13 residues. The V end was cut by 1 base, the J end by 8 bases, with 8 bases between. Filled out from reference TRBV15 and TRBJ2-2, the complete variable domain reads DAMVIQNPRYQVTQFGKPVTLSCSQTLNHNVMYWYQQKSSQAPKLLFHYYDKDFNNEADTPDNFQSRRPNTSFCFLDIRSPGLGDTAMYLCATSRVDGGELFFGEGSRLTVL.

This clonotype was observed a handful of times. The rearrangement joins TRBV27 to TRBJ2-5; TRBD2 matches at 8 bases. The CDR3 covers 15 residues. Germline V gene lookup returns CDR1 MNHEY and CDR2 SMNVEV (reference sequence). Trimming cost V 3 bases and J 5 bases; bases outside gene matches: 8. The DNA of the CDR3 is TGTGCCAGCAGTTTGGGACTAGGGTTGGGGGAGACCCAGTACTTC. Translating gives CASSLGLGLGETQYF.

The gene calls are TRBV5-4 and TRBJ2-1; maybe TRBD2 (7 bases). V was trimmed by 3 bases and J by 8 bases, leaving 9 bases between them. Germline assignment: CDR1 SGHNT and CDR2 YYREEE (reference sequence). This CDR3 spans 12 amino acids. In DNA form, the CDR3 reads TGTGCCAGCAGCTACGGGGGGCATGAGCAGTTCTTC. Translating gives CASSYGGHEQFF.

The chain links TRBV6-2 or TRBV6-3 to TRBJ1-5; no definite D call. CDR3 length: 15 residues. Germline V gives CDR1 MNHEY, CDR2 SVGEGT. Deletions cut 1 base from V and 0 bases from J, with 7 bases between. Here the CDR3 reads CASSYFRYSNQPQHF. In nucleotides, the CDR3 is TGTGCCAGCAGTTACTTCCGATATAGCAATCAGCCCCAGCATTTT.

This clonotype is a singleton in its sample. The chain links TRBV6-5 to TRBJ2-7, with 7 nucleotides matching TRBD2. The CDR3 has 15 residues. CDR1 and CDR2 from the germline V gene are MNHEY and SVGAGI. Trimming took 7 bases from V and 0 from J; bases not matched to a gene: 9. The CDR3 DNA sequence: TGTGCCAGCAATTCGTGGACGGGAGGCTCCTACGAGCAGTACTTC. Translated: CASNSWTGGSYEQYF.

This rearrangement joins TRBV4-1 to TRBJ1-2, with TRBD1 matching over 7 bases. This CDR3 comprises 14 residues. The junction had 7 bases not matched to a gene; V was cut back by 2 bases and J by 7 bases. CDR1 MGHRA and CDR2 YSYEKL come from the germline V gene. DNA for the CDR3: TGCGCCAGCAGCCAATCGACAGGGTCCTCTGGCTACACCTTC. Its translation: CASSQSTGSSGYTF.

This chain links TRBV18 with TRBJ1-1; the D is unclear. Trimming shortened V by 3 bases and J by 7 bases, and 12 bases separated the two germline ends. CDR1 KGHSH and CDR2 LQKENI come from the germline V gene. The CDR3 is made up of 13 amino acids. For the CDR3, the DNA is TGTGCCAGCTCACCCCTGGCGGGGAGTGAAGCTTTCTTT. It specifies CASSPLAGSEAFF.

In its sample, this clonotype was seen a few times. V usage is TRBV20-1 and J usage is TRBJ2-5; D may be TRBD2 (7 bases). Trimming shortened V by 1 base and J by 9 bases, and 15 bases separated the two germline ends. CDR1 is DFQATT and CDR2 is SNEGSKA in the germline V gene (reference sequence). The CDR3 sequence is 13 residues long. This CDR3 reads CSARAGGGRAQYF. CDR3 DNA: TGCAGTGCTAGAGCTGGGGGGGGCCGGGCCCAGTACTTC.